The 31 T cell receptor beta chains listed next were all sequenced from one sample in a study of shared clonotypes between healthy human individuals. TCRdb's table, derived via immunoSEQ multiplex PCR, lists solely in-frame clones and lacks some. The table includes 2,500,000 or so clones, over 85% detected once. The specimen was naive CD4+ T cells from PBMCs. Subset reported: CD45RA+ positively selected. The receptor set was obtained from a man aged 18 to 30 in good health. Some clones in this sample may be carry-over from other donors' samples.

The chain has TRBV19 and TRBJ2-7; TRBD2 aligns across 12 bases. The ends lost 6 bases at V and 2 bases at J; junction bases unmatched: 11. The germline V gene has CDR1 LNHDA and CDR2 SQIVND (reference sequence). This CDR3 has 17 residues. The CDR3 is CASRTSGRSGAPYEQYF. The CDR3 DNA is TGTGCCAGTAGAACTAGCGGGAGGTCGGGGGCACCCTACGAGCAGTACTTC.

The rearrangement uses TRBV2 and TRBJ1-3; D remains unclear. The germline V and J ends were trimmed by 6 bases and 0 bases, with 9 bases remaining between them. The CDR3 runs 14 residues. Germline CDR1 reads SNHLY; CDR2 reads FYNNEI. This chain's CDR3 is CASRPQTSGNTIYF. The CDR3 bases are TGTGCCAGCAGGCCCCAAACCTCTGGAAACACCATATATTTT.

In regard to this clone: The same CDR3 arises from other DNA sequences in this sample as well. This chain uses TRBV15 with TRBJ1-4, with D unresolved. Germline values: CDR1 LNHNV, CDR2 YYDKDF (reference sequence). The CDR3 runs 13 residues. V was cut by 0 bases and J by 8 bases, with 7 bases left in between. The CDR3 coding sequence is TGTGCCACCAGCAGAGATCGAGGCGAAAAACTGTTTTTT. It translates to CATSRDRGEKLFF.

The chain couples TRBV6-1 to TRBJ2-3; a weak D match, TRBD2 (5 bases). Germline CDR1 reads MNHNS; CDR2 reads SASEGT. This CDR3 comprises 12 residues. Trimming pared 6 bases from V and 6 bases from J, leaving 10 bases between. The CDR3 DNA follows: TGTGCCAGCAGCGAGGGTGTGGATACGCAGTATTTT. It translates to CASSEGVDTQYF.

The chain uses TRBV9 and TRBJ1-4, with a possible D match to TRBD1 (5 bases). The V end lost 1 base, the J end lost 3 bases, and 13 bases lay between the germline ends. Germline loops: CDR1 SGDLS, CDR2 YYNGEE. The CDR3 totals 16 residues. In DNA, the CDR3 is TGTGCCAGCAGCGTATCCGGGGGAAGGGCTAATGAAAAACTGTTTTTT. It codes for CASSVSGGRANEKLFF.

This rearrangement joins TRBV19 to TRBJ1-5; maybe TRBD1 (5 bases). V shed 4 bases and J shed 1 base, with 11 bases lying between them. The CDR3 has 15 residues. Germline lookup yields CDR1 LNHDA and CDR2 SQIVND (reference sequence). CDR3 amino acids: CASSTEGLSNQPQHF. The CDR3 DNA follows: TGTGCCAGTAGTACGGAGGGGTTGAGCAATCAGCCCCAGCATTTT.

This chain uses TRBV29-1 with TRBJ2-3, with 12 nucleotides matching TRBD2. Per the germline V gene, CDR1 is SQVTM and CDR2 is ANQGSEA. Germline trimming cut 6 bases from V and 3 bases from J; bases unmatched to any gene: 10. This CDR3 has 16 amino acids. CDR3 in DNA: TGCAGCGTCGCGACTAGCGGGGGAGATGGGACAGATACGCAGTATTTT. As protein: CSVATSGGDGTDTQYF.

The gene calls are TRBV5-8 and TRBJ2-7; 9 bases fit TRBD1. The V and J ends lost 3 bases and 4 bases, in that order; junction bases with no gene match: 8. This CDR3 comprises 15 residues. From germline, CDR1 is SGHTS and CDR2 YDEGEE. DNA of the CDR3: TGTGCCAGCAGCTGGGGACAGGGCCCTTCATACGAGCAGTACTTC. It yields the protein CASSWGQGPSYEQYF.

The chain recombines TRBV12-1 with TRBJ1-5. TRBV12-1 is listed as a pseudogene. The CDR3 runs 19 residues. The CDR3 DNA sequence: TGTGCCAGCACAATGGGGGGGCCCAGAGCGGTATATAGCAATCAGCCCCAGCATTTT. Translated: CASTMGGPRAVYSNQPQHF.

This chain connects TRBV5-1 to TRBJ2-7, with a possible D match to TRBD2 (6 bases). Germline-derived CDR1 and CDR2 are SGHRS and YFSETQ. This CDR3 is built from 14 residues. Trimming pared 4 bases from V and 6 bases from J, leaving 17 bases between. CDR3 amino acids: CASSPGEGHIEQYF. CDR3 nucleotides: TGCGCCAGCAGCCCGGGAGAGGGCCACATCGAGCAGTACTTC.

The chain is built from TRBV5-1 and TRBJ1-3; 8 nucleotides match TRBD1. Germline V lookup: CDR1 SGHRS, CDR2 YFSETQ. The CDR3 consists of 16 residues. J was trimmed by 1 base and V by 5 bases; bases with no gene match: 8. As DNA, the CDR3 is TGCGCCAGCAGTCCAAATACAGGGGGATCTGGAAACACCATATATTTT. It encodes CASSPNTGGSGNTIYF.

V usage is TRBV28 and J usage is TRBJ2-6; TRBD2 might be the D (5 bases). The CDR3 runs 18 residues. V was trimmed by 3 bases and J by 4 bases, leaving 19 bases between them. CDR1 and CDR2 from the germline V gene are MDHEN and SYDVKM. CDR3 sequence reads: CASSFFERVLLGANVLTF. The DNA for the CDR3 is TGTGCCAGCAGTTTTTTTGAGAGGGTTCTATTGGGGGCCAACGTCCTGACTTTC. The variable domain in full, completed from reference TRBV28 and TRBJ2-6, reads DVKVTQSSRYLVKRTGEKVFLECVQDMDHENMFWYRQDPGLGLRLIYFSYDVKMKEKGDIPEGYSVSREKKERFSLILESASTNQTSMYLCASSFFERVLLGANVLTFGAGSRLTVL.

The rearrangement uses TRBV28 and TRBJ2-7; D might be TRBD1 (6 bases). CDR3 length equals 15 residues. The V end was cut by 4 bases, the J end by 3 bases, with 16 bases between. Per the germline V gene, CDR1 is MDHEN and CDR2 is SYDVKM. CDR3 nucleotide sequence: TGTGCCAGCAGTTCCCCCCAGGGGATCGGCTACGAGCAGTACTTC. Translation gives CASSSPQGIGYEQYF.

The CDR3 DNA follows: TGTGCCAGCTCTCAAAGGGAGTACGCCTACGAGCAGTACTTC. Residues: CASSQREYAYEQYF. This chain links TRBV18 with TRBJ2-7; tentatively, D is TRBD2 (5 bases). The length of the CDR3 is 14 residues. Trimming shortened V by 6 bases and J by 2 bases, and 14 bases separated the two germline ends. Looked up from germline, CDR1 is KGHSH and CDR2 is LQKENI.

The J gene is TRBJ2-5, the V gene TRBV11-2; D is unresolved. Germline CDR1 reads SGHAT; CDR2 reads FQNNGV. The V end lost 5 bases, the J end lost 1 base, and 11 bases lay between the germline ends. This CDR3 comprises 14 residues. This chain's CDR3 is CASSPREAQETQYF. The CDR3 bases are TGTGCCAGCAGCCCACGAGAGGCCCAAGAGACCCAGTACTTC.

This rearrangement joins TRBV28 to TRBJ1-5; D is unresolved. V was clipped by 2 bases and J by 4 bases, with 18 bases between them. The germline V gene encodes CDR1 MDHEN and CDR2 SYDVKM. The CDR3 consists of 17 residues. Here the CDR3 DNA reads TGTGCCAGCAGTTTAGTAGGAGCACAACAGCTGAATCAGCCCCAGCATTTT. Translated, it gives CASSLVGAQQLNQPQHF.

This clone has just one count. The chain carries TRBV5-1 and TRBJ2-5, with a tentative D call TRBD1 (6 bases). The assigned J gene may be wrong: the sequence end matches TRBJ2-7 better. The CDR3 is 15 residues long. Looked up from germline, CDR1 is SGHRS and CDR2 is YFSETQ. Written as DNA, the CDR3 is TGCGCCAGCAGCTTGTATAAGGACAGACCCTACGAGCAGTACTTC. It specifies CASSLYKDRPYEQYF.

This chain links TRBV6-1 with TRBJ2-7, with a possible D match to TRBD1 (5 bases). The V gene's germline CDR1 is MNHNS and CDR2 SASEGT. Trimming took 7 bases from V and 0 from J, leaving 13 bases between them. The CDR3 consists of 14 residues. The CDR3 region is CASMFRQSSYEQYF. As DNA, the CDR3 is TGTGCCAGCATGTTTAGACAGAGCTCCTACGAGCAGTACTTC.

This clone has only one observation. The chain combines TRBV29-1 with TRBJ2-7; D may correspond to TRBD1 or TRBD2 (7 bases each). The V end was cut by 6 bases, the J end by 3 bases, with 18 bases between. CDR3 length: 14 residues. The germline CDR1 and CDR2 sequences are SQVTM and ANQGSEA. As DNA, the CDR3 is TGCAGCGTCGGGAGGATAGGGGGCAGCTACGAGCAGTACTTC. It is translated as CSVGRIGGSYEQYF.

This clone showed up just once. The V call is TRBV28, the J call TRBJ2-7; D unresolved. The CDR3 is made up of 9 amino acids. Trimming took off 8 bases at V and 6 bases at J, with 5 bases between the two ends. The V gene's germline CDR1 is MDHEN and CDR2 SYDVKM. CDR3 sequence reads: CASGVEQYF. The CDR3 nucleotides are TGTGCCAGCGGGGTCGAGCAGTACTTC.

This chain links TRBV28 with TRBJ2-3, with D perhaps TRBD2 (5 bases). This CDR3 is 15 amino acids long. Deletions cut 6 bases from V and 1 base from J, with 14 bases between. CDR1 is MDHEN, CDR2 SYDVKM, per germline. CDR3 bases: TGTGCCAGCAGCCCGAGGGCCAGCGGCACAGATACGCAGTATTTT. It encodes CASSPRASGTDTQYF.

This CDR3 reads CASRPTGISYNEQFF. The CDR3 coding sequence is TGCGCCAGCAGACCCACAGGGATCTCCTACAATGAGCAGTTCTTC. This chain uses TRBV5-1 with TRBJ2-1; D perhaps matches TRBD1 (6 bases). Trimming pared 5 bases from V and 0 bases from J, leaving 12 bases between. Germline assignment: CDR1 SGHRS and CDR2 YFSETQ. This CDR3 has 15 residues. The variable domain in full, completed from reference TRBV5-1 and TRBJ2-1, reads KAGVTQTPRYLIKTRGQQVTLSCSPISGHRSVSWYQQTPGQGLQFLFEYFSETQRNKGNFPGRFSGRQFSNSRSEMNVSTLELGDSALYLCASRPTGISYNEQFFGPGTRLTVL.

This sequence joins TRBV6-1 and TRBJ1-1; perhaps TRBD1 as D (6 bases). V lost 11 bases, J lost 0 bases, and 13 bases lay in between. CDR1 and CDR2 (germline): MNHNS, SASEGT. CDR3 length: 13 residues. The CDR3 nucleotides are TGTGCCGCGGGACAAGTCGTGAACACTGAAGCTTTCTTT. Translation gives CAAGQVVNTEAFF.

In its sample, this clone was seen once. This chain connects TRBV5-4 to TRBJ2-3, with 7 bases identical to TRBD2. The junction had 10 bases not matched to a gene; V was cut back by 4 bases and J by 2 bases. This CDR3 has 16 amino acids. Germline CDR1 is SGHNT and CDR2 is YYREEE (reference sequence). The CDR3 region is CASSAPSGTATDTQYF. Here the CDR3 DNA reads TGTGCCAGCAGCGCCCCTAGCGGAACTGCCACAGATACGCAGTATTTT.

V is TRBV7-3 and J is TRBJ1-1; TRBD1 matches at 8 bases. The CDR3 length is 15 residues. Germline CDR1 and CDR2: SGHTA and FQGTGA. Trimming removed 5 bases from V and 1 base from J; junction bases left unmatched: 6. The DNA for the CDR3 is TGTGCCAGCAGCCCCCAGACAGGGGAGAACACTGAAGCTTTCTTT. Amino acid sequence: CASSPQTGENTEAFF.

The J gene is TRBJ2-3, the V gene TRBV5-6; TRBD2 aligns across 9 bases. Losses at the gene ends were 4 bases for V and 2 bases for J; bases not matched to a gene: 8. The CDR3 has 16 residues. Germline CDR1 reads SGHDT; CDR2 reads YYEEEE. The CDR3, as DNA: TGTGCCAGCAGCACTAAGCGGGAGGCGCACACAGATACGCAGTATTTT. It encodes CASSTKREAHTDTQYF. Full variable domain (missing parts from reference TRBV5-6 and TRBJ2-3): DAGVTQSPTHLIKTRGQQVTLRCSPKSGHDTVSWYQQALGQGPQFIFQYYEEEERQRGNFPDRFSGHQFPNYSSELNVNALLLGDSALYLCASSTKREAHTDTQYFGPGTRLTVL.

The V gene is TRBV30, the J gene TRBJ2-2, with D possibly TRBD2 on 5 matching bases. V lost 3 bases, J lost 4 bases, and 15 bases lay in between. This CDR3 is built from 15 residues. Germline V lookup: CDR1 GTSNPN, CDR2 SVGIG (reference sequence). The CDR3 sequence is CAWSTRLAGTGELFF. Written as DNA, the CDR3 is TGTGCCTGGAGCACGCGGCTAGCAGGCACCGGGGAGCTGTTTTTT.

In this sample, this clone turned up once. The rearrangement uses TRBV10-3 and TRBJ2-5; 7 nucleotides match TRBD2. This CDR3 contains 13 residues. Germline-derived CDR1 and CDR2 are ENHRY and SYGVKD. V was clipped by 5 bases and J by 7 bases; unmatched bases: 7. DNA of the CDR3: TGTGCCATCAGTTACGCGGGAGTGACGACCCAGTACTTC. Translating gives CAISYAGVTTQYF.

The V call is TRBV10-3, the J call TRBJ1-6; D is possibly TRBD1 (6 bases). Trimming took off 5 bases at V and 6 bases at J, with 17 bases between the two ends. The CDR3 sequence is 16 residues long. Germline assignment: CDR1 ENHRY and CDR2 SYGVKD. The CDR3 nucleotides are TGTGCCATCAGTATGCAGGGGCTTGGTAGTAATTCACCCCTCCACTTT. Encoded protein: CAISMQGLGSNSPLHF.

The chain couples TRBV10-1 to TRBJ2-7, with 8 nucleotides matching TRBD1. Germline V CDR1 and CDR2: WNHNN, SYGVQD (reference sequence). This CDR3 contains 17 residues. The V and J ends lost 6 bases and 0 bases, in that order; junction bases with no gene match: 13. The CDR3 nucleotides are TGCGCCAGCAGCCCCGTTCCAGGGGGCGGAAGCTCCTACGAGCAGTACTTC. Protein product: CASSPVPGGGSSYEQYF.

CDR3 sequence reads: CASSLTDNTGELFF. CDR3 sequence (DNA): TGTGCCAGCAGCTTGACAGATAACACCGGGGAGCTGTTTTTT. The V call is TRBV7-3, the J call TRBJ2-2, with D possibly being TRBD1 (5 bases). V was clipped by 3 bases and J by 2 bases, with 7 bases between them. Germline V CDR1 and CDR2: SGHTA, FQGTGA. CDR3 length: 14 residues.